These T cell receptor beta chains were read from a single sample in a study of regulatory T cells in long-lasting Graves disease. TCRdb fed the multiplex PCR reads into MiXCR, producing one record per CDR3 protein. Altogether approximately 270,000 distinct CDR3 sequences are present, roughly 18% being singletons, with the ten largest covering 14%. These sequences were also reported in another study, on T cells in Graves' hyperthyroidism and ophthalmopathy.

The sequenced sample was peripheral blood mononuclear cells (PBMCs), obtained at new diagnosis, from a patient treated with antithyroid drugs. Receptor source: a woman in her 30s with Graves disease. CDR3s include the opening cysteine and the closing phenylalanine or tryptophan. The order of the fields is CDR3 protein, CDR3 DNA, clone size, D gene, V gene, J gene. A D gene is named only where the DNA matches it firmly. The listing skips clone size in some rows; elsewhere it reads once, few, many or a size class.

CDR3aa: CATSDSTDNQPQHF
CDR3nt: TGTGCCACCAGTGATAGTACGGACAATCAGCCCCAGCATTTT
abundance: NA
d_gene: NA
v_gene: TRBV24-1
j_gene: TRBJ1-5

CDR3aa: CASSRPGRSERLFF
CDR3nt: TGTGCCAGCAGTCGGCCGGGACGGAGTGAAAGACTGTTTTTT
abundance: NA
d_gene: NA
v_gene: TRBV6-1
j_gene: TRBJ1-4

CDR3aa: CASTLIRGDYGYTF
CDR3nt: TGTGCCAGCACCCTTATAAGAGGGGATTATGGCTACACCTTC
abundance: many
d_gene: NA
v_gene: TRBV6-1
j_gene: TRBJ1-2

CDR3aa: CASSQEPATSYEQYF
CDR3nt: TGTGCCAGCAGCCAAGAACCCGCTACGTCCTACGAGCAGTACTTC
abundance: many
d_gene: NA
v_gene: TRBV3-1
j_gene: TRBJ2-7

CDR3aa: CASSSKLFQGQETQYF
CDR3nt: TGTGCCAGCAGCTCTAAGCTTTTTCAGGGCCAAGAGACCCAGTACTTC
abundance: many
d_gene: NA
v_gene: TRBV7-9
j_gene: TRBJ2-5

CDR3aa: CVNRPGLAGVDEQYF
CDR3nt: TGTGTCAATCGCCCAGGACTAGCGGGAGTCGACGAGCAGTACTTC
abundance: once
d_gene: TRBD2
v_gene: TRBV7-9
j_gene: TRBJ2-7

CDR3aa: CASSPSPAENEKLFF
CDR3nt: TGCGCCAGCAGCCCCAGCCCGGCAGAGAATGAAAAACTGTTTTTT
abundance: many
d_gene: NA
v_gene: TRBV4-1
j_gene: TRBJ1-4

CDR3aa: CASNSLGQGAVNTEAFF
CDR3nt: TGTGCCAGCAACTCCTTGGGACAGGGGGCCGTAAACACTGAAGCTTTCTTT
abundance: many
d_gene: TRBD1
v_gene: TRBV5-4
j_gene: TRBJ1-1

CDR3aa: CASSRAGTGDTEAFF
CDR3nt: TGTGCCAGCTCCCGGGCTGGGACAGGGGACACTGAAGCTTTCTTT
abundance: many
d_gene: TRBD1
v_gene: TRBV18
j_gene: TRBJ1-1

CDR3aa: CASTRRLASEQYF
CDR3nt: TGTGCCAGCACCCGAAGACTAGCTAGCGAGCAGTACTTC
abundance: many
d_gene: TRBD2
v_gene: TRBV2
j_gene: TRBJ2-7

CDR3aa: CASSLGGGDYNEQFF
CDR3nt: TGTGCCAGCAGTTTGGGGGGCGGGGACTACAATGAGCAGTTCTTC
abundance: many
d_gene: NA
v_gene: TRBV12-3/TRBV12-4
j_gene: TRBJ2-1

CDR3aa: CASSLMLVRDTQYF
CDR3nt: TGTGCCAGCAGCTTAATGCTAGTTAGGGATACGCAGTATTTT
abundance: many
d_gene: NA
v_gene: TRBV7-2
j_gene: TRBJ2-3

CDR3aa: CASRASGGAMNTEAFF
CDR3nt: TGTGCCAGCAGGGCTAGTGGGGGTGCCATGAACACTGAAGCTTTCTTT
abundance: many
d_gene: NA
v_gene: TRBV6-1
j_gene: TRBJ1-1

CDR3aa: CASSLPLGLASYEQYF
CDR3nt: TGTGCCAGCAGCTTACCCCTCGGTTTGGCGTCCTACGAGCAGTACTTC
abundance: NA
d_gene: NA
v_gene: TRBV28
j_gene: TRBJ2-7

CDR3aa: CASSRLAEQFF
CDR3nt: TGTGCCAGCAGCCGTTTAGCGGAGCAGTTCTTC
abundance: many
d_gene: NA
v_gene: TRBV11-2
j_gene: TRBJ2-1

CDR3aa: CASSLGRSSSYNEQFF
CDR3nt: TGCGCCAGCAGCTTGGGCAGATCAAGCTCCTACAATGAGCAGTTCTTC
abundance: many
d_gene: NA
v_gene: TRBV5-1
j_gene: TRBJ2-1

CDR3aa: CSARVIAGDTQYF
CDR3nt: TGCAGTGCTAGAGTAATAGCGGGAGATACGCAGTATTTT
abundance: many
d_gene: TRBD2
v_gene: TRBV20-1
j_gene: TRBJ2-3

CDR3aa: CASSMGYPTSYGYTF
CDR3nt: TGTGCCAGCAGTATGGGGTACCCAACTAGCTATGGCTACACCTTC
abundance: NA
d_gene: NA
v_gene: TRBV12-3/TRBV12-4
j_gene: TRBJ1-2

CDR3aa: CSARDLGQGKAFF
CDR3nt: TGCAGTGCTAGAGATCTTGGACAGGGTAAAGCTTTCTTT
abundance: many
d_gene: TRBD1
v_gene: TRBV20-1
j_gene: TRBJ1-1

CDR3aa: CASSVDLGQGETQYF
CDR3nt: TGTGCCAGCAGTGTGGACCTAGGACAGGGAGAGACCCAGTACTTC
abundance: many
d_gene: TRBD1
v_gene: TRBV2
j_gene: TRBJ2-5

CDR3aa: CASRPTSGSGELFF
CDR3nt: TGTGCCAGCAGACCAACTAGCGGGAGTGGGGAGCTGTTTTTT
abundance: NA
d_gene: TRBD2
v_gene: TRBV2
j_gene: TRBJ2-2

CDR3aa: CASSRGGDAGANVLTF
CDR3nt: TGTGCCAGCAGCAGGGGGGGGGACGCTGGGGCCAACGTCCTGACTTTC
abundance: NA
d_gene: NA
v_gene: TRBV5-6
j_gene: TRBJ2-6

CDR3aa: CASSLGARGYTF
CDR3nt: TGTGCCAGCAGCCTCGGTGCCCGTGGCTACACCTTC
abundance: many
d_gene: NA
v_gene: TRBV7-9
j_gene: TRBJ1-2

CDR3aa: CASSFGQEAFF
CDR3nt: TGTGCCAGCAGCTTTGGACAGGAAGCTTTCTTT
abundance: many
d_gene: NA
v_gene: TRBV7-9
j_gene: TRBJ1-1

CDR3aa: CSARQARDFSNEQFF
CDR3nt: TGCAGTGCTAGGCAAGCGAGGGATTTTTCGAATGAGCAGTTCTTC
abundance: many
d_gene: NA
v_gene: TRBV20-1
j_gene: TRBJ2-1

CDR3aa: CASSEAGTLETQYF
CDR3nt: TGCGCCAGCAGCGAGGCGGGTACTCTGGAGACCCAGTACTTC
abundance: many
d_gene: NA
v_gene: TRBV5-1
j_gene: TRBJ2-5

CDR3aa: CASRSSGSYNEQFF
CDR3nt: TGCGCCAGCCGCAGTAGCGGCTCCTACAATGAGCAGTTCTTC
abundance: NA
d_gene: NA
v_gene: TRBV5-1
j_gene: TRBJ2-1

CDR3aa: CSVGRGDQPQHF
CDR3nt: TGCAGCGTTGGCAGGGGGGATCAGCCCCAGCATTTT
abundance: many
d_gene: TRBD1
v_gene: TRBV29-1
j_gene: TRBJ1-5

CDR3aa: CASSVGRGAYEQYF
CDR3nt: TGTGCCAGCAGCGTTGGGCGGGGGGCCTACGAGCAGTACTTC
abundance: many
d_gene: TRBD2
v_gene: TRBV9
j_gene: TRBJ2-7

CDR3aa: CSARDLRGGGRDYGYTF
CDR3nt: TGCAGTGCTAGAGATCTCCGTGGTGGGGGCCGGGACTATGGCTACACCTTC
abundance: many
d_gene: NA
v_gene: TRBV20-1
j_gene: TRBJ1-2

CDR3aa: CSASNWVNTEAFF
CDR3nt: TGCAGTGCTAGCAATTGGGTTAACACTGAAGCTTTCTTT
abundance: many
d_gene: NA
v_gene: TRBV20-1
j_gene: TRBJ1-1

CDR3aa: CASSGRDILNSPLHF
CDR3nt: TGTGCCAGCAGCGGCCGGGACATTCTTAATTCACCCCTCCACTTT
abundance: many
d_gene: NA
v_gene: TRBV7-2
j_gene: TRBJ1-6

CDR3aa: CASEDSWNTEAFF
CDR3nt: TGTGCCAGCGAGGACTCATGGAACACTGAAGCTTTCTTT
abundance: many
d_gene: NA
v_gene: TRBV6-1
j_gene: TRBJ1-1

CDR3aa: CASSDGFDEQFF
CDR3nt: TGTGCCAGCAGCGACGGGTTTGATGAGCAGTTCTTC
abundance: many
d_gene: NA
v_gene: TRBV9
j_gene: TRBJ2-1

CDR3aa: CASSGVVNTEAFF
CDR3nt: TGCGCCAGCAGCGGAGTTGTGAACACTGAAGCTTTCTTT
abundance: many
d_gene: NA
v_gene: TRBV5-1
j_gene: TRBJ1-1

CDR3aa: CASSGGQGNIQYF
CDR3nt: TGTGCCAGCAGCGGGGGACAGGGGAACATTCAGTACTTC
abundance: few
d_gene: TRBD1
v_gene: TRBV7-8
j_gene: TRBJ2-4

CDR3aa: CASSLDLLGSGTMEYF
CDR3nt: TGTGCCAGCAGCTTAGATCTTTTGGGGAGCGGTACGATGGAGTACTTC
abundance: many
d_gene: NA
v_gene: TRBV11-2
j_gene: TRBJ2-7

CDR3aa: CASSKQGPPDEQYF
CDR3nt: TGTGCCAGCTCCAAACAGGGGCCGCCGGACGAGCAGTACTTC
abundance: many
d_gene: TRBD1
v_gene: TRBV6-1
j_gene: TRBJ2-7

CDR3aa: CASSSGNGPAYEQYF
CDR3nt: TGTGCCAGCAGTTCCGGAAACGGACCCGCCTACGAGCAGTACTTC
abundance: NA
d_gene: NA
v_gene: TRBV7-3
j_gene: TRBJ2-7

CDR3aa: CASSHRTGAVDTQYF
CDR3nt: TGCGCCAGCAGCCACCGGACAGGGGCGGTAGATACGCAGTATTTT
abundance: many
d_gene: TRBD1
v_gene: TRBV4-1
j_gene: TRBJ2-3

CDR3aa: CSVEGRGETYEQYF
CDR3nt: TGCAGCGTTGAAGGGCGCGGGGAAACCTACGAGCAGTACTTC
abundance: few
d_gene: NA
v_gene: TRBV29-1
j_gene: TRBJ2-7

CDR3aa: CSASSGGRQETQYF
CDR3nt: TGCAGTGCTAGTAGCGGGGGCCGCCAAGAGACCCAGTACTTC
abundance: many
d_gene: TRBD2
v_gene: TRBV20-1
j_gene: TRBJ2-5

CDR3aa: CSARPLEGDQPQHF
CDR3nt: TGCAGTGCTAGACCACTAGAGGGCGATCAGCCCCAGCATTTT
abundance: many
d_gene: NA
v_gene: TRBV20-1
j_gene: TRBJ1-5

CDR3aa: CASSLGVVKETQYF
CDR3nt: TGCGCCAGCAGCTTGGGAGTGGTAAAAGAGACCCAGTACTTC
abundance: many
d_gene: NA
v_gene: TRBV5-1
j_gene: TRBJ2-5

CDR3aa: CASRGWAGDSYEQYF
CDR3nt: TGTGCCAGCAGGGGATGGGCAGGGGACTCCTACGAGCAGTACTTC
abundance: many
d_gene: NA
v_gene: TRBV12-3/TRBV12-4
j_gene: TRBJ2-7

CDR3aa: CASSRRTAQETQYF
CDR3nt: TGCGCCAGCAGCCGAAGGACAGCCCAAGAGACCCAGTACTTC
abundance: many
d_gene: NA
v_gene: TRBV5-1
j_gene: TRBJ2-5

CDR3aa: CASIPQGTPTPLHF
CDR3nt: TGTGCCAGCATCCCACAGGGTACCCCAACACCCCTCCACTTT
abundance: many
d_gene: NA
v_gene: TRBV2
j_gene: TRBJ1-6

CDR3aa: CASRAGTGENEQFF
CDR3nt: TGTGCCAGCAGAGCCGGGACAGGGGAGAATGAGCAGTTCTTC
abundance: NA
d_gene: TRBD1
v_gene: TRBV2
j_gene: TRBJ2-1

CDR3aa: CASTSVHPNTGELFF
CDR3nt: TGTGCCAGCACCTCGGTGCATCCGAACACCGGGGAGCTGTTTTTT
abundance: many
d_gene: NA
v_gene: TRBV7-8
j_gene: TRBJ2-2

CDR3aa: CASSSRRKTLEEQYF
CDR3nt: TGCGCCAGCAGCAGCAGGAGAAAAACACTAGAGGAGCAGTACTTC
abundance: many
d_gene: NA
v_gene: TRBV5-1
j_gene: TRBJ2-7

CDR3aa: CASGRQVGETQYF
CDR3nt: TGTGCCAGCGGCCGACAGGTGGGCGAGACCCAGTACTTC
abundance: many
d_gene: NA
v_gene: TRBV6-1
j_gene: TRBJ2-5